The rows below give T cell receptor beta chains drawn from one sample of a study of spatial heterogeneity in lung cancer. TCRdb ran MiXCR on the 5' RACE reads and lists one entry per CDR3 protein. The data show 110,000 or so distinct CDR3 sequences, more than 10% seen once. The sample was PBMCs, taken at follow-up. The receptors stem from a female donor with early-stage non-small cell lung cancer. CDR3s include the opening cysteine and the closing phenylalanine or tryptophan. Fields, in order: J gene, clone size, D gene, V gene, CDR3 length, CDR3 DNA, CDR3 protein. The D gene is left open where the match is weak. Clone size is given for some rows only: seen once, a few or many times, or a class if the clone is expanded.

J: TRBJ2-7; size: few; D: NA; V: TRBV6-2/TRBV6-3; length: 15; DNA: TGTGCCAGCAGTAAACCCGAGGCTTTCCGGAACGAGCAGTACTTC; CDR3: CASSKPEAFRNEQYF
J: TRBJ2-1; size: many; D: TRBD2; V: TRBV11-2; length: 16; DNA: TGTGCCAGCAGCCTCATAGCGGGAGGGTTGTACAATGAGCAGTTCTTC; CDR3: CASSLIAGGLYNEQFF
J: TRBJ2-1; size: many; D: TRBD2; V: TRBV27; length: 17; DNA: TGTGCCAGCACGCCCTACGGTAGCGGGAGGGGAAACAATGAGCAGTTCTTC; CDR3: CASTPYGSGRGNNEQFF
J: TRBJ2-7; size: many; D: TRBD1; V: TRBV20-1; length: 14; DNA: TGCAGTGCCAAGGGACAGTCTTTCTCCTACGAGCAGTACTTC; CDR3: CSAKGQSFSYEQYF
J: TRBJ2-1; size: NA; D: TRBD1; V: TRBV3-1; length: 15; DNA: TGTGCCAGCAGCATCCCCGGGACAGGGATCAATGAGCAGTTCTTC; CDR3: CASSIPGTGINEQFF
J: TRBJ1-1; size: few; D: TRBD1; V: TRBV7-9; length: 14; DNA: TGTGCCAGCAGCACCCTGGGACAGTTTCTCGAAGCTTTCTTT; CDR3: CASSTLGQFLEAFF
J: TRBJ2-3; size: many; D: NA; V: TRBV12-5; length: 14; DNA: TGTGCTAGTGGTTTGCGGAGTAGCACAGATACGCAGTATTTT; CDR3: CASGLRSSTDTQYF
J: TRBJ2-6; size: many; D: NA; V: TRBV2; length: 16; DNA: TGTGCCAGCAGTGAAAACAGTATCCCTGGGGCCAACGTCCTGACTTTC; CDR3: CASSENSIPGANVLTF
J: TRBJ2-7; size: many; D: NA; V: TRBV29-1; length: 15; DNA: TGCAGCGTCAGACCCGGGACACAAGAACCCTACGAGCAGTACTTC; CDR3: CSVRPGTQEPYEQYF
J: TRBJ1-2; size: few; D: NA; V: TRBV27; length: 12; DNA: TGTGCCAGCAGTCGGCAGGGTGATGGCTACACCTTC; CDR3: CASSRQGDGYTF
J: TRBJ1-2; size: many; D: TRBD1; V: TRBV20-1; length: 14; DNA: TGCAGTGCTCATACAGGGGGCGCGTCCTATGGCTACACCTTC; CDR3: CSAHTGGASYGYTF
J: TRBJ2-3; size: few; D: NA; V: TRBV7-2; length: 14; DNA: TGTGCCAGCAGCTTGGCGGTCATCACAGATACGCAGTATTTT; CDR3: CASSLAVITDTQYF
J: TRBJ2-3; size: NA; D: TRBD1; V: TRBV9; length: 15; DNA: TGTGCCAGCAGTCCGGCCGGGACAGGCACACATACGCAGTATTTT; CDR3: CASSPAGTGTHTQYF
J: TRBJ2-3; size: many; D: NA; V: TRBV6-2/TRBV6-3; length: 11; DNA: TGTGCCAGCAGTCCGCAGGGGAGACAGTATTTT; CDR3: CASSPQGRQYF
J: TRBJ2-3; size: many; D: TRBD2; V: TRBV5-4; length: 15; DNA: TGTGCCAGCAGCTTGAGGCTAGCGGGCACAGATACGCAGTATTTT; CDR3: CASSLRLAGTDTQYF
J: TRBJ2-3; size: few; D: TRBD2; V: TRBV2; length: 15; DNA: TGTGCCAGCAGTGAAGGGCTAGCGGGAGTAGATACGCAGTATTTT; CDR3: CASSEGLAGVDTQYF
J: TRBJ2-4; size: many; D: NA; V: TRBV20-1; length: 17; DNA: TGCAGTGCTAGAGATCTGCGGCAACAACTAGCCAAAAACATTCAGTACTTC; CDR3: CSARDLRQQLAKNIQYF
J: TRBJ2-6; size: NA; D: NA; V: TRBV7-2; length: 15; DNA: TGTGCCAGCAGCTTAGCAGGAGCCGGGGCCAACGTCCTGACTTTC; CDR3: CASSLAGAGANVLTF
J: TRBJ2-7; size: NA; D: NA; V: TRBV29-1; length: 15; DNA: TGCAGCGTTGAAGGGACGGGTCCGTTCTCCTACGAGCAGTACTTC; CDR3: CSVEGTGPFSYEQYF
J: TRBJ1-5; size: few; D: NA; V: TRBV12-2; length: 17; DNA: TGTGCAAGTCGCTTAGCCAAACTTGGGACGGCCAATCAGCCCCAGCATTTT; CDR3: CASRLAKLGTANQPQHF
J: TRBJ2-3; size: many; D: NA; V: TRBV7-6; length: 15; DNA: TGTGCCAGCAGCCCATTAGGACCTGGCACAGATACGCAGTATTTT; CDR3: CASSPLGPGTDTQYF
J: TRBJ2-1; size: many; D: TRBD2; V: TRBV6-2/TRBV6-3; length: 15; DNA: TGTGCCAGCAGTAAACTAGCGGGAGGCTACAATGAGCAGTTCTTC; CDR3: CASSKLAGGYNEQFF
J: TRBJ1-5; size: many; D: NA; V: TRBV20-1; length: 14; DNA: TGCAGTGCTAGAGCTTGGCAGGGGCATCAGCCCCAGCATTTT; CDR3: CSARAWQGHQPQHF
J: TRBJ2-7; size: many; D: NA; V: TRBV27; length: 14; DNA: TGTGCCAGCAACCCCGTGGAGGGGGCCAACGAGCAGTACTTC; CDR3: CASNPVEGANEQYF
J: TRBJ1-4; size: many; D: TRBD1; V: TRBV5-1; length: 15; DNA: TGCGCCAGCAGCTCCTCCCGGACAGGGAATGAAAAACTGTTTTTT; CDR3: CASSSSRTGNEKLFF
J: TRBJ2-5; size: many; D: NA; V: TRBV12-3/TRBV12-4; length: 14; DNA: TGTGCCAGCAGTAGCCGACAGACCCATCAGACCCAGTACTTC; CDR3: CASSSRQTHQTQYF
J: TRBJ1-1; size: many; D: NA; V: TRBV2; length: 15; DNA: TGTGCCAGCAGTGAAGCAAGGGGTCTGAACACTGAAGCTTTCTTT; CDR3: CASSEARGLNTEAFF